A selection of T cell receptor beta chains follows, all from one sample in a study of blood T cell repertoires in COVID-19. Profiled with immunoSEQ multiplex PCR; TCRdb holds only in-frame clones, not every one. The table includes roughly 87,000 clones, around 72% detected once. What was sequenced was peripheral blood. The receptors stem from a woman aged 80 or over with acute or convalescent COVID-19. Each CDR3 is given with its conserved first and last residue. The D gene is left open where the match is weak. Some rows have no size entry. The others give once, few or many, or a class for an expanded clone.

j_call | clone_size | d_call | v_call | cdr3_aa | cdr3_nt
TRBJ1-6 | few | TRBD1 | TRBV7-2 | CASSPDRVRGNSPLHF | TGTGCCAGCAGCCCCGACAGGGTGAGAGGTAATTCACCCCTCCACTTT
TRBJ1-1 | few | NA | TRBV6-6 | CASTDGRDLTEAFF | TGTGCCAGCACCGACGGGCGGGACCTGACAGAAGCTTTCTTT
TRBJ1-1 | NA | NA | TRBV5-1 | CASSLSGLDTEAFF | TGCGCCAGCAGCTTGTCAGGGTTGGACACTGAAGCTTTCTTT
TRBJ2-4 | NA | TRBD2 | TRBV5-1 | CASSYAGGMKNIQYF | TGCGCCAGCAGCTATGCGGGGGGTATGAAAAACATTCAGTACTTC
TRBJ1-4 | few | NA | TRBV5-1 | CASSTTGGETNEKLFF | TGCGCCAGCAGCACGACCGGAGGGGAGACTAATGAAAAACTGTTTTTT
TRBJ1-1 | NA | TRBD1 | TRBV6-4 | CASRALDRDTEAFF | TGTGCCAGCAGAGCCCTTGACAGGGACACTGAAGCTTTCTTT
TRBJ1-1 | NA | TRBD1 | TRBV19 | CASSSWDRGNTEAFF | TGTGCCAGTAGTTCTTGGGACAGGGGAAACACTGAAGCTTTCTTT
TRBJ1-2 | NA | TRBD1 | TRBV19 | CATQRDRGPPGYGYTF | TGTGCCACCCAGCGGGACAGGGGGCCCCCGGGATATGGCTACACCTTC
TRBJ2-7 | NA | NA | TRBV11-2 | CASSLRQGGEQYF | TGTGCCAGCAGCTTGCGACAGGGAGGAGAGCAGTACTTC
TRBJ1-5 | few | NA | TRBV18 | CASSPSGNRNQPQHF | TGTGCCAGCTCACCCAGCGGGAATCGGAATCAGCCCCAGCATTTT
TRBJ1-2 | NA | NA | TRBV20-1 | CSARDASGYTF | TGCAGTGCTAGAGATGCCAGTGGCTACACCTTC
TRBJ1-5 | NA | NA | TRBV28 | CATHGGAGNQPQHF | TGTGCCACCCACGGGGGTGCGGGCAATCAGCCCCAGCATTTT
TRBJ1-5 | NA | TRBD1 | TRBV6-5 | CASRQGHNQPQHF | TGTGCCAGCCGACAGGGGCATAATCAGCCCCAGCATTTT
TRBJ1-6 | NA | NA | TRBV29-1 | CSVDHWVVLEFYNSPLHF | TGCAGCGTGGATCACTGGGTTGTTCTAGAGTTTTATAATTCACCCCTCCACTTT
TRBJ1-1 | NA | TRBD1 | TRBV19 | CASSMGQHTEAFF | TGTGCCAGTAGTATGGGACAGCACACTGAAGCTTTCTTT
TRBJ1-2 | NA | TRBD1 | TRBV12-5 | CASGRTGGGYGYTF | TGTGCTAGTGGACGGACAGGGGGGGGCTATGGCTACACCTTC
TRBJ2-1 | NA | TRBD1 | TRBV9 | CASTATGGLYNEQFF | TGTGCCAGCACCGCGACAGGGGGTTTATACAATGAGCAGTTCTTC
TRBJ2-2 | NA | TRBD2 | TRBV7-6 | CASSLEAGGITGELFF | TGTGCCAGCAGCTTAGAAGCGGGGGGTATCACCGGGGAGCTGTTTTTT
TRBJ2-1 | NA | TRBD2 | TRBV4-2 | CASSRSGGYNEQFF | TGTGCCAGCAGCCGTAGCGGGGGGTACAATGAGCAGTTCTTC
TRBJ2-6 | NA | TRBD2 | TRBV5-4 | CASSLVGGGPGANVLTF | TGTGCCAGCAGCTTGGTCGGGGGGGGGCCTGGGGCCAACGTCCTGACTTTC
TRBJ2-1 | NA | TRBD2 | TRBV6-2/TRBV6-3 | CASSYRRDYLNEQFF | TGTGCCAGCAGTTACAGGAGGGACTACCTGAATGAGCAGTTCTTC
TRBJ1-1 | NA | TRBD1 | TRBV4-1 | CASSRHRDRGATTEAFF | TGCGCCAGCAGCCGTCACCGGGACAGGGGGGCGACCACTGAAGCTTTCTTT
TRBJ1-1 | NA | NA | TRBV10-3 | CAISAPSGGLQSAFF | TGTGCCATCAGTGCCCCTAGCGGGGGTTTGCAATCCGCTTTCTTT
TRBJ1-6 | NA | NA | TRBV6-4 | CASSDSFNSPLHF | TGTGCCAGCAGTGATTCCTTCAATTCACCCCTCCACTTT
TRBJ1-3 | few | NA | TRBV28 | CASSFVGLQYSGNTIYF | TGTGCCAGCAGTTTTGTGGGACTCCAATACTCTGGAAACACCATATATTTT